This TCR beta chain was identified during a study of shared clonotypes between healthy human individuals. Study-level information: The donor pool was made up of two women and three men aged 18 to 49.

When replicate PCRs were run on sorted subsets, they used about 220 ng DNA, around 33,000 T cell genomes. This table comes from immunoSEQ multiplex PCR, and its TCRdb copy is limited to in-frame clones, with some not included. This sample has over a million clones, with approximately 80% found just once. Germline CDR1 reads MRHNA; CDR2 reads SNTAGT. After removal of 0 bases from V and 4 bases from J, the junction contained 7 bases not matched to a gene. CDR3 length: 16 residues. Study-level points and caveats: Sampling involved blood alone; tissue repertoires likely differ.

To note about this clone: Antigen unknown.

This sequence joins TRBV6-4 and TRBJ2-3, with 7 bases matching TRBD2. This receptor was identified in a man in his late teens or twenties in good health. Some clones in this sample may be carry-over from other donors' samples. The sequencing sample was made of memory CD4+ T cells from PBMCs. Subset indicated: CD45RA-negative fraction. The chain's CDR3 is CASSDSWRERPDTQYF. As DNA, the CDR3 is TGTGCCAGCAGTGACTCGTGGCGGGAGAGACCAGATACGCAGTATTTT.